A single sample is the source of the 10 T cell receptor beta chains below, sequenced in a study of T cells in women clearing cervical HPV infection. Assay: immunoSEQ multiplex PCR; the TCRdb copy retains only in-frame clones and omits some. The repertoire table contains about 20,000 clones. The sequencing input was blood buffy coat. Receptors were obtained from a woman between 18 and 70 years old with a cervical HPV16 infection that either progressed to CIN3+ or cleared (not recorded which).

Partial CDR3 DNA: TGTGCCAGCTCACCGAGATTCAGGGGGAAGCGCGGGATAGGCAATCAGCCC. Its translation: CASSPRFRGKRGIGNQP. The complete CDR3 protein is CASSPRFRGKRGIGNQPQHF. This sequence joins TRBV18 and TRBJ1-5; 7 bases align to TRBD1. Read data end 3 residues before the CDR3 end; the end is taken from the germline J gene. Trimming at V came to 3 bases and at J to 2 bases, leaving 19 bases not matched to a gene. This CDR3 comprises 20 residues. CDR1 is KGHSH and CDR2 is LQKENI in the germline V gene. Variable domain in full (rest from reference TRBV18 and TRBJ1-5): NAGVMQNPRHLVRRRGQEARLRCSPMKGHSHVYWYRQLPEEGLKFMVYLQKENIIDESGMPKERFSAEFPKEGPSILRIQQVVRGDSAAYFCASSPRFRGKRGIGNQPQHFGDGTRLSIL.

Concerning this clone itself: The read falls 3 residues short of the CDR3 end, and the missing part is taken from the germline J gene. The chain recombines TRBV7-3 with TRBJ2-1; weak D call: TRBD2 (6 bases). V lost 5 bases and J lost 8, with 13 bases in between. The CDR3 has 13 amino acids. Germline V gene data show CDR1 as SGHTA and CDR2 as FQGTGA. The CDR3: CASSPSEAHEQFF. Partial CDR3 DNA: TGTGCCAGCAGCCCTAGCGAGGCCCATGAG.

About this clone: The CDR3 end is not reached by the read, which stops 3 residues before it; the germline J gene fills it in. The V and J genes are TRBV6-1 and TRBJ1-6, with D possibly being TRBD1 (6 bases). The CDR3 is made up of 16 amino acids. The V and J ends lost 4 bases and 2 bases respectively, with 12 bases between them. CDR1 is MNHNS and CDR2 is SASEGT in the germline V gene. The chain's CDR3 is CASSASGAAYNSPLHF. Partial CDR3 DNA: TGTGCCAGCAGTGCATCAGGGGCGGCCTATAATTCACCC.

For this clone: Read coverage stops 3 residues before the CDR3 terminus; the germline J gene supplies the remainder. The chain has TRBV19 and TRBJ1-2; a weak D match, TRBD1 (5 bases). Germline V CDR1 and CDR2: LNHDA, SQIVND (reference sequence). The CDR3 is 14 residues long. V was pared by 7 bases and J by 4 bases, with 16 bases between. CDR3 region: CASIKQDFGYGYTF. The CDR3 DNA, read in part, is TGTGCCAGTATTAAACAGGATTTTGGCTATGGC. The full variable domain, with the rest looked up from reference TRBV19 and TRBJ1-2, is DGGITQSPKYLFRKEGQNVTLSCEQNLNHDAMYWYRQDPGQGLRLIYYSQIVNDFQKGDIAEGYSVSREKKESFPLTVTSAQKNPTAFYLCASIKQDFGYGYTFGSGTRLTVV.

Concerning this clone: The CDR3 end is not reached by the read, which stops 3 residues before it; the germline J gene fills it in. V and J are TRBV10-2 and TRBJ1-1; 7 bases are shared with TRBD1. With 6 bases clipped from V and 5 bases from J, the junction kept 6 bases outside the gene matches. This CDR3 spans 13 amino acids. Germline V gene sequence: CDR1 WSHSY, CDR2 SAAADI. CDR3: CASRVQGGTEAFF. The CDR3 bases that were read are TGCGCCAGCAGGGTCCAGGGGGGAACTGAA.

To note about this clone: The CDR3 end lies 3 residues beyond the end of the read and is filled in from the germline J gene. The J gene is TRBJ1-2, the V gene TRBV19, with 12 bases aligning to TRBD1. The CDR3 length is 16 residues. CDR1 and CDR2 (germline): LNHDA, SQIVND (reference sequence). The sequenced part of the CDR3 DNA is TGTGCCAGTAGTGCTCCGGGACAGGGGGCAACAGATACC. It encodes CASSAPGQGATDT. The complete CDR3 reads CASSAPGQGATDTYTF.

Points on this clone: The read stops 3 residues short of the end of the CDR3; the missing end is completed from the germline J gene. V is TRBV7-2 and J is TRBJ2-3; 8 positions agree with TRBD2. V lost 5 bases to trimming and J lost 1 base; unmatched junction nucleotides: 5. Germline V CDR1 and CDR2: SGHTA, FQGNSA. CDR3 length: 15 residues. The CDR3 sequence is CASSLGAGGTDTQYF. Partial CDR3 DNA: TGTGCCAGCAGCCTTGGAGCGGGGGGCACAGATACG. The whole variable domain, remainder taken from reference TRBV7-2 and TRBJ2-3, is GAGVSQSPSNKVTEKGKDVELRCDPISGHTALYWYRQSLGQGLEFLIYFQGNSAPDKSGLPSDRFSAERTGGSVSTLTIQRTQQEDSAVYLCASSLGAGGTDTQYFGPGTRLTVL.

CDR3 bases read: TGTGCCAGCAGCCTCGACTTAGACGGGACAGGGAATGGT. Amino acids: CASSLDLDGTGNG. The complete CDR3 sequence is CASSLDLDGTGNGQYF. The V gene is TRBV7-6, the J gene TRBJ2-4; TRBD1 matches at 9 bases. The read falls 3 residues short of the CDR3 end, and the missing part is taken from the germline J gene. This CDR3 comprises 16 residues. Germline V gives CDR1 SGHVS, CDR2 FNYEAQ.

This clone is deemed medium-sized by its frequency. The CDR3 extends 3 residues past the end of the read, so its final part is completed from the germline J gene. The chain couples TRBV18 to TRBJ2-5, with D perhaps being TRBD1 or TRBD2 (5 bases each). The germline V and J ends were trimmed by 6 bases and 7 bases, with 12 bases remaining between them. The germline V gene encodes CDR1 KGHSH and CDR2 LQKENI. The CDR3 runs to 12 residues. CDR3: CASSSTGGTQYF. Partial CDR3 DNA: TGTGCCAGCTCGTCAACAGGAGGGACC.

As for this clone: The DNA ends 3 residues before the CDR3 does, and the rest of the CDR3 is filled in from the germline J gene. The V and J genes are TRBV5-1 and TRBJ2-5, with D possibly being TRBD2 (6 bases). The CDR3 runs to 13 residues. Between the trimmed V and J ends, which lost 2 bases and 3 bases, there was a span of 8 bases. From germline, CDR1 is SGHRS and CDR2 YFSETQ. CDR3 region: CASSFSGKETQYF. CDR3 DNA, as far as it was read: TGCGCCAGCAGCTTTAGCGGCAAAGAGACC.